This passage covers 3 T cell receptor beta chains from one sample sequenced in a study of T cell changes during pregnancy in multiple sclerosis. Some clones are missing from TCRdb's copy, which holds only in-frame ones; the method was immunoSEQ multiplex PCR. The sample yields roughly 65,000 clones, 90% to 95% seen once. The sequences come from peripheral blood, collected in the third trimester of pregnancy. These receptors were collected from a female donor in good health, enrolled as a control in a pregnancy study.

The V gene is TRBV15, the J gene TRBJ1-2; no clear D gene. The CDR3 is 15 amino acids. Per germline, CDR1 LNHNV and CDR2 YYDKDF (reference sequence). Trimming took 1 base from V and 0 from J, leaving 9 bases between them. CDR3 coding DNA: TGTGCCACCAGCAGAGGTGGTTTAGCTAACTATGGCTACACCTTC. Protein product: CATSRGGLANYGYTF.

This clone was picked up one time. The CDR3 region has the DNA TGTGCCAGCAGCTTAGGCACCAGCTCTGGAAACACCATATATTTT. Translating gives CASSLGTSSGNTIYF. This chain uses TRBV11-2 with TRBJ1-3, with D unclear. CDR1 and CDR2 (germline): SGHAT, FQNNGV. V dropped 1 base and J dropped 0 bases, with 7 bases sitting between them. This CDR3 is built from 15 residues. Combining the CDR3 with reference TRBV11-2 and TRBJ1-3 gives the whole variable domain EAGVAQSPRYKIIEKRQSVAFWCNPISGHATLYWYQQILGQGPKLLIQFQNNGVVDDSQLPKDRFSAERLKGVDSTLKIQPAKLEDSAVYLCASSLGTSSGNTIYFGEGSWLTVV.

The V call is TRBV5-1, the J call TRBJ1-2; D possibly corresponds to TRBD1 (6 bases). V dropped 5 bases and J dropped 2 bases, with 19 bases sitting between them. The CDR3 is 16 amino acids. Germline V CDR1 and CDR2: SGHRS, YFSETQ. CDR3: CASRYDRQVVNYGYTF. The CDR3, as DNA: TGCGCCAGCAGGTACGATCGACAGGTGGTAAACTATGGCTACACCTTC.